This is a list of T cell receptor beta chains from one sample in a study of PD-L1 blockade in urothelial cancer. Produced via immunoSEQ multiplex PCR; TCRdb's table is partial and in-frame only. The sample has fewer than 75,000 clones; around 90% are singletons. Material: PBMCs, obtained around atezolizumab (anti-PD-L1) treatment. The source of these receptors is a man in his 70s with urothelial cancer. CDR3s include the opening cysteine and the closing phenylalanine or tryptophan. Fields, in order: CDR3 DNA, CDR3 protein, V gene, J gene, D gene, clone size. The D gene is left open where the match is weak. Only some rows state a clone size, as once, few, many or a class for expanded clones.

CDR3 DNA: TGTGCCAGCAGTTATCTAGCGGACACAGATACGCAGTATTTT
CDR3 protein: CASSYLADTDTQYF
V gene: TRBV7-6
J gene: TRBJ2-3
D gene: TRBD2
clone size: NA

CDR3 DNA: TGTGCCAGTAGTACGGGTTCCCAAGAGACCCAGTACTTC
CDR3 protein: CASSTGSQETQYF
V gene: TRBV19
J gene: TRBJ2-5
D gene: NA
clone size: NA

CDR3 DNA: TGTGCCAGCAGCTTGGGCGGCACTGCTAGCACAGATACGCAGTATTTT
CDR3 protein: CASSLGGTASTDTQYF
V gene: TRBV5-5
J gene: TRBJ2-3
D gene: NA
clone size: NA

CDR3 DNA: TGTGCCAGCACCCCGACGGGAGGATACTCTGGGGCCAACGTCCTGACTTTC
CDR3 protein: CASTPTGGYSGANVLTF
V gene: TRBV28
J gene: TRBJ2-6
D gene: TRBD2
clone size: once

CDR3 DNA: TGTGCCAGCAGCTTAGCGGGACTAGCGGGAGTAGGAGCCTACGAGCAGTACTTC
CDR3 protein: CASSLAGLAGVGAYEQYF
V gene: TRBV7-8
J gene: TRBJ2-7
D gene: TRBD2
clone size: NA

CDR3 DNA: TGTGCCAGCAGCGTGGGGACTAGCGGGATGAATGAGCAGTTCTTC
CDR3 protein: CASSVGTSGMNEQFF
V gene: TRBV9
J gene: TRBJ2-1
D gene: TRBD2
clone size: NA

CDR3 DNA: TGTGCCAGCAGCTCGGGAGGGGGCTTCACCATATATTTT
CDR3 protein: CASSSGGGFTIYF
V gene: TRBV5-5
J gene: TRBJ1-3
D gene: TRBD1
clone size: NA

CDR3 DNA: TGTGCCAGCAGTCAACGACAGGTGGATGGCTACACCTTC
CDR3 protein: CASSQRQVDGYTF
V gene: TRBV28
J gene: TRBJ1-2
D gene: NA
clone size: NA

CDR3 DNA: TGTGCCATCAGTGAGTCATCGGGAGTTATATCCTACGAGCAGTACTTC
CDR3 protein: CAISESSGVISYEQYF
V gene: TRBV10-3
J gene: TRBJ2-7
D gene: NA
clone size: few

CDR3 DNA: TGTGCCAGCAGTGAAGGACAGGGGGCGGAAAAACTGTTTTTT
CDR3 protein: CASSEGQGAEKLFF
V gene: TRBV6-1
J gene: TRBJ1-4
D gene: TRBD1
clone size: NA

CDR3 DNA: TGCAGTGCCCTCCGCTACAATGAGCAGTTCTTC
CDR3 protein: CSALRYNEQFF
V gene: TRBV20-1
J gene: TRBJ2-1
D gene: NA
clone size: NA

CDR3 DNA: TGTGCCAGTAGACGGGACAGGGCCCAATCTGGGGCCAACGTCCTGACTTTC
CDR3 protein: CASRRDRAQSGANVLTF
V gene: TRBV19
J gene: TRBJ2-6
D gene: TRBD1
clone size: NA

CDR3 DNA: TGTGCCACCAGCAGAGATTCGTACCAGGTTAACTATGGCTACACCTTC
CDR3 protein: CATSRDSYQVNYGYTF
V gene: TRBV15
J gene: TRBJ1-2
D gene: NA
clone size: NA

CDR3 DNA: TGTGCCAGCAGCGGGGGAGGCGGTGAAAAACTGTTTTTT
CDR3 protein: CASSGGGGEKLFF
V gene: TRBV7-9
J gene: TRBJ1-4
D gene: NA
clone size: NA

CDR3 DNA: TGTGCCAGTAGAGGGCCGGGGACAGGTATGAGGGGCAATCAGCCCCAGCATTTT
CDR3 protein: CASRGPGTGMRGNQPQHF
V gene: TRBV19
J gene: TRBJ1-5
D gene: TRBD1
clone size: NA

CDR3 DNA: TGCAGCGCCAAGACAGGGGGCGCGTGGAGTGAAAAACTGTTTTTT
CDR3 protein: CSAKTGGAWSEKLFF
V gene: TRBV29-1
J gene: TRBJ1-4
D gene: TRBD1
clone size: NA

CDR3 DNA: TGTGCCAGCAGCGTAGGGCAGGGAGGGGAGACCCAGTACTTC
CDR3 protein: CASSVGQGGETQYF
V gene: TRBV9
J gene: TRBJ2-5
D gene: TRBD2
clone size: once

CDR3 DNA: TGTGCCAGCTCTCCAGGACTAGCGGGAGTTTACGAGCAGTACTTC
CDR3 protein: CASSPGLAGVYEQYF
V gene: TRBV18
J gene: TRBJ2-7
D gene: TRBD2
clone size: NA

CDR3 DNA: TGCGCCAGCAGCTTACGGACTAGCGGAGGTGAGCAGTTCTTC
CDR3 protein: CASSLRTSGGEQFF
V gene: TRBV5-1
J gene: TRBJ2-1
D gene: TRBD2
clone size: NA

CDR3 DNA: TGTGCCAGCAGCTATACTAGCGGGATAAGCACAGATACGCAGTATTTT
CDR3 protein: CASSYTSGISTDTQYF
V gene: TRBV7-8
J gene: TRBJ2-3
D gene: TRBD2
clone size: NA

CDR3 DNA: TGTGCCAGCAGCTTCGGCGGCTCGGGGGGCAATGAGCAGTTCTTC
CDR3 protein: CASSFGGSGGNEQFF
V gene: TRBV5-4
J gene: TRBJ2-1
D gene: TRBD2
clone size: NA

CDR3 DNA: TGTGCCAGCAGCTTGGTTTCGGGAGTGGGAGAGACCCAGTACTTC
CDR3 protein: CASSLVSGVGETQYF
V gene: TRBV5-4
J gene: TRBJ2-5
D gene: NA
clone size: NA

CDR3 DNA: TGTGCCAGCAGCTTAGCGGTACAGGGGGGGGCCTACACCTTC
CDR3 protein: CASSLAVQGGAYTF
V gene: TRBV7-2
J gene: TRBJ1-2
D gene: TRBD1
clone size: few

CDR3 DNA: TGTGCCAGCAGCAAGAGACAGGTGATCGTCTACAATGAGCAGTTCTTC
CDR3 protein: CASSKRQVIVYNEQFF
V gene: TRBV13
J gene: TRBJ2-1
D gene: NA
clone size: once

CDR3 DNA: TGCGCCAGCAGCCTTCAGTCAGGCGCGAGCACCGGGGAGCTGTTTTTT
CDR3 protein: CASSLQSGASTGELFF
V gene: TRBV4-1
J gene: TRBJ2-2
D gene: NA
clone size: NA

CDR3 DNA: TGTGCCAGCAGTTCAACCCCACTCCTGGACAGGGGGCAGTCGTGGTGGTCTAATGAAAAACTGTTTTTT
CDR3 protein: CASSSTPLLDRGQSWWSNEKLFF
V gene: TRBV28
J gene: TRBJ1-4
D gene: TRBD1
clone size: NA

CDR3 DNA: TGTGCCAGTAGCTTACTAGCGGGAGGAATCAGGGGCAATGAGCAGTTCTTC
CDR3 protein: CASSLLAGGIRGNEQFF
V gene: TRBV19
J gene: TRBJ2-1
D gene: TRBD2
clone size: NA

CDR3 DNA: TGTGCCAGCAGTGTTACAGGGGTCCCTTACAATGAGCAGTTCTTC
CDR3 protein: CASSVTGVPYNEQFF
V gene: TRBV2
J gene: TRBJ2-1
D gene: TRBD1
clone size: NA

CDR3 DNA: TGTGCCAGCAGCGTAGGGACTAGCGGCTACGAGCAGTACTTC
CDR3 protein: CASSVGTSGYEQYF
V gene: TRBV9
J gene: TRBJ2-7
D gene: TRBD2
clone size: NA

CDR3 DNA: TGTGCCAGCGGAGCAGGGACCTACGAGCAGTACTTC
CDR3 protein: CASGAGTYEQYF
V gene: TRBV2
J gene: TRBJ2-7
D gene: NA
clone size: NA

CDR3 DNA: TGTGCCATACGCGTAAACCCGGGACAGGGGATTTATGGCTACACCTTC
CDR3 protein: CAIRVNPGQGIYGYTF
V gene: TRBV10-3
J gene: TRBJ1-2
D gene: TRBD1
clone size: few

CDR3 DNA: TGCGCCAGCAGCCAAGGGGGGGAACAGCCTTCCTACGAGCAGTACTTC
CDR3 protein: CASSQGGEQPSYEQYF
V gene: TRBV4-1
J gene: TRBJ2-7
D gene: NA
clone size: NA

CDR3 DNA: TGTGCCAGCAGTTACGCGACAGGTTACGCCGGGGAGCTGTTTTTT
CDR3 protein: CASSYATGYAGELFF
V gene: TRBV6-6
J gene: TRBJ2-2
D gene: NA
clone size: once

CDR3 DNA: TGCAGCGTCCGTGGACTAGCGGGAGATGGGGTTGTCACCGGGGAGCTGTTTTTT
CDR3 protein: CSVRGLAGDGVVTGELFF
V gene: TRBV29-1
J gene: TRBJ2-2
D gene: TRBD2
clone size: many

CDR3 DNA: TGTGCCAGCAGTTTAAGGCGGGATCAGCCCCAGCATTTT
CDR3 protein: CASSLRRDQPQHF
V gene: TRBV27
J gene: TRBJ1-5
D gene: NA
clone size: NA

CDR3 DNA: TGCGCCAGCAGCTTGGGGCAGATAGCGGGGGCCCAAGAGACCCAGTACTTC
CDR3 protein: CASSLGQIAGAQETQYF
V gene: TRBV5-1
J gene: TRBJ2-5
D gene: TRBD2
clone size: NA

CDR3 DNA: TGTGCCAGCAGGCAGACTCTCTCTGATACAGAGACCCAGTACTTC
CDR3 protein: CASRQTLSDTETQYF
V gene: TRBV14
J gene: TRBJ2-5
D gene: NA
clone size: NA

CDR3 DNA: TGTGCCAGCAGCTTGGACAGGTTATGGGAGTACTTC
CDR3 protein: CASSLDRLWEYF
V gene: TRBV11-2
J gene: TRBJ2-5
D gene: TRBD1
clone size: NA

CDR3 DNA: TGCAGTGCTAGGGGAGGCTATGAGCAGTTCTTC
CDR3 protein: CSARGGYEQFF
V gene: TRBV20-1
J gene: TRBJ2-1
D gene: NA
clone size: NA

CDR3 DNA: TGTGCCAGCACCGCGGGACAGGGGATCTATGGCTACACCTTC
CDR3 protein: CASTAGQGIYGYTF
V gene: TRBV2
J gene: TRBJ1-2
D gene: TRBD1
clone size: NA

CDR3 DNA: TGCGCCAGCAGCAAGGGCCCGGAGGGGAATGAGCAGTTCTTC
CDR3 protein: CASSKGPEGNEQFF
V gene: TRBV5-1
J gene: TRBJ2-1
D gene: NA
clone size: NA

CDR3 DNA: TGTGCCAGCAGCTTAGGTCGACTATTGAGCGACGAGCAGTACTTC
CDR3 protein: CASSLGRLLSDEQYF
V gene: TRBV7-9
J gene: TRBJ2-7
D gene: NA
clone size: NA

CDR3 DNA: TGTGCCAGCAGGAGACTCGCGGGGGCGTACCAAGAGACCCAGTACTTC
CDR3 protein: CASRRLAGAYQETQYF
V gene: TRBV5-5
J gene: TRBJ2-5
D gene: NA
clone size: NA

CDR3 DNA: TGTGCCAGCAGCGTAGGTGGCAGGTTGACCTACAATGAGCAGTTCTTC
CDR3 protein: CASSVGGRLTYNEQFF
V gene: TRBV9
J gene: TRBJ2-1
D gene: NA
clone size: once

CDR3 DNA: TGTGCCAGCAGTTTATCGGGGGTCAACACTGAAGCTTTCTTT
CDR3 protein: CASSLSGVNTEAFF
V gene: TRBV28
J gene: TRBJ1-1
D gene: NA
clone size: NA

CDR3 DNA: TGTGCCAGCAGTGGGACTAGCGGAGGGGGCCATACGCAGTATTTT
CDR3 protein: CASSGTSGGGHTQYF
V gene: TRBV2
J gene: TRBJ2-3
D gene: TRBD2
clone size: NA

CDR3 DNA: TGTGCCAGCAGTGATAGCAGGACTCCTCAAGAGACCCAGTACTTC
CDR3 protein: CASSDSRTPQETQYF
V gene: TRBV2
J gene: TRBJ2-5
D gene: NA
clone size: NA

CDR3 DNA: TGTGCCAGCAGTGGGACAGCAGCAATTGGGGAGCTGTTTTTT
CDR3 protein: CASSGTAAIGELFF
V gene: TRBV6-4
J gene: TRBJ2-2
D gene: NA
clone size: NA

CDR3 DNA: TGCGCCAGCAGCTTGGCCCTGGTTGTCGGGTTCTGCTATCAGCCCCAGCATTTT
CDR3 protein: CASSLALVVGFCYQPQHF
V gene: TRBV5-1
J gene: TRBJ1-5
D gene: NA
clone size: NA

CDR3 DNA: TGCGCCAGCAGCCCAGGCGGAGTAGACGGGAGGCGACGATCTAGCACAGATACGCAGTATTTT
CDR3 protein: CASSPGGVDGRRRSSTDTQYF
V gene: TRBV5-1
J gene: TRBJ2-3
D gene: TRBD2
clone size: NA

CDR3 DNA: TGTGCCAGCAGACCCTTGGGGGGAGGGCATGGCTACACCTTC
CDR3 protein: CASRPLGGGHGYTF
V gene: TRBV6-5
J gene: TRBJ1-2
D gene: NA
clone size: NA